This TCR beta chain was observed in a study of T cell repertoires in cytomegalovirus infection. Looking at the study overall: CMV epitopes that were recently identified and HLA-C-restricted were used alongside well-studied HLA-B-restricted ones. Public TCR beta signatures were indicative of both CMV infection and a matching HLA type.

On this clonotype itself: Its target is unknown.

TCRdb re-called the reads with MiXCR, one entry per CDR3 protein. Among 750,000 to 950,000 distinct CDR3 sequences, about 27% were seen once, and the ten largest hold around 13%. General observations from the study: Cumulative public TCR beta family frequency identified CMV carriers with the relevant HLA. In two of eight donors, the top clonotype was HLA-C-restricted CMV-specific.

Germline-derived CDR1 and CDR2 are LGHNT and FRNRAP. The CDR3 contains 15 residues. The V gene end was trimmed by 5 bases and the J gene end by 6 bases; junction bases not matched to a gene: 9. The source of this sequence is a human donor in good health (CMV status not recorded). Some clones in this sample may be carry-over from other donors' samples. The chain has TRBV12-5 and TRBJ1-4; 7 nucleotides agree with TRBD1. Sequencing used cultured CD8+ T cells from PBMCs, obtained from culture after CMV antigen stimulation. DNA of the CDR3: TGTGCTAGTGGTCCCACTCCCGGGACAGATGAAAAACTGTTTTTT. Protein sequence: CASGPTPGTDEKLFF. Drawing the rest from reference TRBV12-5 and TRBJ1-4, the complete variable domain is DARVTQTPRHKVTEMGQEVTMRCQPILGHNTVFWYRQTMMQGLELLAYFRNRAPLDDSGMPKDRFSAEMPDATLATLKIQPSEPRDSAVYFCASGPTPGTDEKLFFGSGTQLSVL.